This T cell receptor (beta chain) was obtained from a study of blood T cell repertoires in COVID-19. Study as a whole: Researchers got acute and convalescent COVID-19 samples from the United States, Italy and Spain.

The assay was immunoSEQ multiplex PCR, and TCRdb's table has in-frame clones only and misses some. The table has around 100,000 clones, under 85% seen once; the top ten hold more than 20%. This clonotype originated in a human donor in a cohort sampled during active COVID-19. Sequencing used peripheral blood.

The CDR3 DNA follows: TGCGCCAGCAGCAACGGACAGGGACTCACAGATACGCAGTATTTT. Protein sequence: CASSNGQGLTDTQYF. The chain links TRBV5-1 to TRBJ2-3, with 8 bases identical to TRBD1. CDR1 and CDR2 (germline): SGHRS, YFSETQ. The V segment lost 4 bases and the J segment 2 bases; nucleotides outside the gene matches: 6. The CDR3 sequence is 15 residues long.